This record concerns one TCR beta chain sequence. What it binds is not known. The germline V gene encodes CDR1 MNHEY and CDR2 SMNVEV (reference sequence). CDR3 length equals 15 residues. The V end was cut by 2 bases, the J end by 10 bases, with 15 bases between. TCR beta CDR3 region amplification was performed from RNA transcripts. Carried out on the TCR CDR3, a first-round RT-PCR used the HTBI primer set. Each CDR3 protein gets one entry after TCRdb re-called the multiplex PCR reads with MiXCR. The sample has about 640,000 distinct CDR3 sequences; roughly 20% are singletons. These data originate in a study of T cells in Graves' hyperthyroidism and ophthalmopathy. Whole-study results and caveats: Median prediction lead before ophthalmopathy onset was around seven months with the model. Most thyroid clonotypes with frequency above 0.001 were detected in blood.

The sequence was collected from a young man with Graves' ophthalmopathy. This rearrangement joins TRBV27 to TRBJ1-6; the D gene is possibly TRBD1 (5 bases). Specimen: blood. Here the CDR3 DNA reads TGTGCCAGCAGTTTAAAGCCAGGGAATGGCTCACCCCTCCACTTT. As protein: CASSLKPGNGSPLHF.